These T cell receptor beta chains were read from a single sample in a study of radiotherapy plus CTLA-4 blockade in lung cancer. Measured with immunoSEQ multiplex PCR; TCRdb has only the in-frame clones, and not every one. The table shows about 35,000 clones, with approximately 85% occurring only once. This specimen consisted of peripheral blood, obtained from a patient treated with radiotherapy plus ipilimumab. The receptors were gathered from a human donor with non-small cell lung cancer who had stable disease on radiotherapy plus ipilimumab. Both conserved end residues are part of each CDR3. D genes are given only for firm matches. Size is stated for part of the rows, as once, few or many counts, or as a class when the clone is expanded.

clone size	J gene	V gene	D gene	CDR3 DNA	CDR3 protein
.	TRBJ2-3	TRBV11-1	TRBD2	TGTGCCAGCAGCTCGGGGACTAGCGGGACCCGAAGGACGCAGTATTTT	CASSSGTSGTRRTQYF
.	TRBJ2-5	TRBV5-4	TRBD2	TGTGCCAGCAGCATCGAACAGGGACCGGGAGGGCAAGAGACCCAGTACTTC	CASSIEQGPGGQETQYF
.	TRBJ2-1	TRBV16	TRBD2	TGTGCCAGCAGCCAATCCAGCGGGAGAACCAATGAGCAGTTCTTC	CASSQSSGRTNEQFF
.	TRBJ2-5	TRBV27	TRBD1	TGTGCCAGCAGTTTGGTCGTCCCTCGTTTGGACAGGATTAGAGAGACCCAGTACTTC	CASSLVVPRLDRIRETQYF
.	TRBJ2-1	TRBV6-5	TRBD1	TGTGCCAGCAGCGAACCGCCCGGGACAGTTGAGCAGTTCTTC	CASSEPPGTVEQFF
.	TRBJ1-4	TRBV19	TRBD1	TGTGCCAGTAGTGGCCCATTCGGACAGGTTTCTGAAAAACTGTTTTTT	CASSGPFGQVSEKLFF
.	TRBJ1-4	TRBV7-9	.	TGTGCCAGCAGCTTAGGCACAGGAGTTGCAACTAATGAAAAACTGTTTTTT	CASSLGTGVATNEKLFF
.	TRBJ1-4	TRBV2	.	TGTGCCAGCAGTTACAGGATAGGCGGTGAAAAACTGTTTTTT	CASSYRIGGEKLFF
.	TRBJ2-7	TRBV7-9	TRBD1	TGTGCCAGCAGCCCCCACCCCCGGACAGGGTGGCACGAGCAGTACTTC	CASSPHPRTGWHEQYF
.	TRBJ2-5	TRBV25-1	.	TGTGCCAGCAGTTTGCTAGGAGAGACCCAGTACTTC	CASSLLGETQYF
.	TRBJ2-3	TRBV7-2	.	TGTGCCAGCAGCGCCAGACCACTAGCAACCGGGCCAGATACGCAGTATTTT	CASSARPLATGPDTQYF
once	TRBJ2-7	TRBV15	.	TGTGCCACCAGCAGAGGAGCCATGCCCTCCTACGAGCAGTACTTC	CATSRGAMPSYEQYF
once	TRBJ2-5	TRBV7-3	TRBD1	TGTGCCAGCAGCCAGGGACAGGCCTACAGGGAGACCCAGTACTTC	CASSQGQAYRETQYF
once	TRBJ2-1	TRBV11-2	TRBD2	TGTGCCAGCAGCTTCGGGACTAGCGGGGATTACAATGAGCAGTTCTTC	CASSFGTSGDYNEQFF
.	TRBJ1-3	TRBV5-6	.	TGTGCCAGCAGCTTGCGGCGGGTGTTCTCTGGAAGCACCATATATTTT	CASSLRRVFSGSTIYF
.	TRBJ2-5	TRBV9	.	TGTGCCAGCAGCCCGACGTCAGGGTCCGGAGAGACCCAGTACTTC	CASSPTSGSGETQYF
.	TRBJ2-3	TRBV7-2	.	TGTGCCAGCAGCGGAGGACTGGCCCGTCTCACAGATACGCAGTATTTT	CASSGGLARLTDTQYF
few	TRBJ2-5	TRBV7-9	.	TGTGCCAGCAGCCCCCGCGGCGGGACGGCCCAAGAGACCCAGTACTTC	CASSPRGGTAQETQYF
.	TRBJ1-4	TRBV29-1	.	TGCAGCGTTGCGGGGGGGGGAAATGAAAAACTGTTTTTT	CSVAGGGNEKLFF
.	TRBJ2-1	TRBV29-1	TRBD2	TGCAGCGTTCGTGCGGCTAGCGGGAGGAGCTCCTACAATGAGCAGTTCTTC	CSVRAASGRSSYNEQFF
.	TRBJ2-7	TRBV9	TRBD2	TGTGCCAGCAGCGTAGCTACTAGCGGCCCCTACGAGCAGTACTTC	CASSVATSGPYEQYF
once	TRBJ2-3	TRBV18	TRBD2	TGTGCCAGCTCACCACAGATAGCGGGAACAGATACGCAGTATTTT	CASSPQIAGTDTQYF
.	TRBJ2-7	TRBV6-5	.	TGTGCCAGCGTCGGGACACAACCCTACGAGCAGTACTTC	CASVGTQPYEQYF
.	TRBJ1-4	TRBV4-1	TRBD1	TGCGCCAGCAGCCATACCGGGACAGCTAATGAAAAACTGTTTTTT	CASSHTGTANEKLFF
.	TRBJ2-1	TRBV11-2	.	TGTGCCAGCAGCCGCGGCCGATACCATGAGCAGTTCTTC	CASSRGRYHEQFF
.	TRBJ2-7	TRBV6-1	.	TGTGCCAGCCAGAACCTTAGGACTCACGAGCAGTACTTC	CASQNLRTHEQYF
.	TRBJ1-2	TRBV19	TRBD1	TGTGCCAGTAGTATAGATCATGACAGGGGGGATGGCTACACCTTC	CASSIDHDRGDGYTF
.	TRBJ1-2	TRBV28	.	TGTGCCAGCAGTTTATTCCGGGGAGGCTATGGCTACACCTTC	CASSLFRGGYGYTF
.	TRBJ2-1	TRBV11-2	.	TGTGCCAGCAGCTTAAATGAGGGAGGACGCTACAATGAGCAGTTCTTC	CASSLNEGGRYNEQFF
.	TRBJ1-5	TRBV27	TRBD1	TGTGCCAGCAGTCCCTCACAGGGGGAGGTCAATCAGCCCCAGCATTTT	CASSPSQGEVNQPQHF
.	TRBJ1-1	TRBV18	.	TGTGCCAGCTCACCACCTAAACGGCGGAAGAACACTGAAGCTTTCTTT	CASSPPKRRKNTEAFF
.	TRBJ2-7	TRBV9	.	TGTGCCAGCAGCCCCGGGGGTAGTTTTGGAGTCGAGCAGTACTTC	CASSPGGSFGVEQYF
.	TRBJ2-4	TRBV19	.	TGTGCCAGTAGCCGGGGGGCCAAAAACATTCAGTACTTC	CASSRGAKNIQYF
.	TRBJ2-1	TRBV7-9	TRBD2	TGTGCCAGCTCGCCGCGGGAGGGCCTTAGCTCCTACAATGAGCAGTTCTTC	CASSPREGLSSYNEQFF
.	TRBJ2-7	TRBV27	TRBD2	TGTGCCAGCAGGAAATTAGCGGGAGCGGCGGCCTACGAGCAGTACTTC	CASRKLAGAAAYEQYF
.	TRBJ2-3	TRBV7-3	TRBD2	TGTGCCAGCAGCTTAACACTAGCGGGAGGGGCAGATACGCAGTATTTT	CASSLTLAGGADTQYF
.	TRBJ2-5	TRBV10-1	TRBD1	TGCGCCAGCAGTGACAGGGGGTTAGAGACCCAGTACTTC	CASSDRGLETQYF
.	TRBJ2-5	TRBV7-6	.	TGTGCCAGCAGCCCGCTAACGGGGGAGACCCAGTACTTC	CASSPLTGETQYF
.	TRBJ2-5	TRBV4-2	.	TGTGCCAGCAGCCAAGGTAGGGAGCAAGAGACCCAGTACTTC	CASSQGREQETQYF
.	TRBJ1-1	TRBV7-2	.	TGTGCCAGCAGCTTCGGGGTTACCACTGAAGCTTTCTTT	CASSFGVTTEAFF
few	TRBJ2-3	TRBV18	TRBD2	TGTGCCAGCTCGCTCGTCGGGGCGGGAGGAGCAGATACGCAGTATTTT	CASSLVGAGGADTQYF
few	TRBJ2-3	TRBV5-8	.	TGTGCCAGCAGCTTGGATATCAGGGGTTGGGCAGATACGCAGTATTTT	CASSLDIRGWADTQYF
.	TRBJ1-2	TRBV5-1	.	TGCGCCAGCAGCTTGTCCCCAGGGAAAGGCTACACCTTC	CASSLSPGKGYTF
.	TRBJ2-7	TRBV5-1	TRBD1	TGCGCCAGCAGCATTGGCGGACAGGGAGCTTCCTACGAGCAGTACTTC	CASSIGGQGASYEQYF